These T cell receptor beta chains were read from a single sample in a study of blood T cells in healthy people across ages. TCRdb re-called the 5' RACE reads with MiXCR, one entry per CDR3 protein. Counted here are some 1.7 million distinct CDR3 sequences, approximately 28% occurring once; the ten biggest clones make up roughly 8%. Sequencing was performed on blood. The origin of the receptors is a woman in her twenties or thirties in good health. CDR3s include the opening cysteine and the closing phenylalanine or tryptophan. A D gene is named only where the DNA matches it firmly. Clone size is given for some rows only: seen once, a few or many times, or a class if the clone is expanded.

j_call,d_call,clone_size,cdr3_length,v_call,cdr3_aa,cdr3_nt
TRBJ2-2,TRBD2,NA,14,TRBV12-3/TRBV12-4,CASSLAGGLGELFF,TGTGCCAGCAGCCTAGCGGGGGGACTCGGGGAGCTGTTTTTT
TRBJ2-1,TRBD2,few,13,TRBV9,CASSGTSGGVRFF,TGTGCCAGCAGCGGGACTAGCGGGGGGGTCCGGTTCTTC
TRBJ1-1,NA,NA,14,TRBV2,CASSELAGRTEAFF,TGTGCCAGCAGTGAATTGGCGGGAAGGACTGAAGCTTTCTTT
TRBJ2-7,TRBD2,few,15,TRBV5-1,CASSRTSGARYEQYF,TGCGCCAGCAGCAGGACTAGCGGGGCTCGCTACGAGCAGTACTTC
TRBJ2-6,NA,many,15,TRBV5-5,CASSLPASGANVLTF,TGTGCCAGCAGCTTGCCAGCCTCTGGGGCCAACGTCCTGACTTTC
TRBJ1-5,TRBD1,many,14,TRBV20-1,CSATGGGRGQPQHF,TGCAGTGCTACCGGAGGGGGCCGGGGTCAGCCCCAGCATTTT
TRBJ2-1,NA,NA,13,TRBV6-5,CASSRDYDNEQFF,TGTGCCAGCAGTCGGGATTACGACAATGAGCAGTTCTTC
TRBJ2-2,NA,NA,13,TRBV20-1,CSARGSRAGELFF,TGCAGTGCTAGAGGTAGTCGGGCCGGGGAGCTGTTTTTT
TRBJ2-7,TRBD2,NA,14,TRBV3-1,CASSQGTSGIEQYF,TGTGCCAGCAGCCAGGGGACTAGCGGCATCGAGCAGTACTTC
TRBJ1-5,NA,few,13,TRBV6-1,CASRETQNQPQHF,TGTGCCAGCAGAGAGACACAGAATCAGCCCCAGCATTTT